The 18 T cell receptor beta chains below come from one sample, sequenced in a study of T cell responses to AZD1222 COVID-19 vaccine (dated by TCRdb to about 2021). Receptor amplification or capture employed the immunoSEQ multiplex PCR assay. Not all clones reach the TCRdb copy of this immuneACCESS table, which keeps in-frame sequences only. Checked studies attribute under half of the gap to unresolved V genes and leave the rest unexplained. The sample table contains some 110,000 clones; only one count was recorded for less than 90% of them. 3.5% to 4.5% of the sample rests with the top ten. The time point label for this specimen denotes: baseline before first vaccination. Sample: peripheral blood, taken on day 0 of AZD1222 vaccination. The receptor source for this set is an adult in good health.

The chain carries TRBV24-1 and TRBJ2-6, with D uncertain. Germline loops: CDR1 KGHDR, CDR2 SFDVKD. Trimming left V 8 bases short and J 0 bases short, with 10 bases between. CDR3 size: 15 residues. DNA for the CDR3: TGTGCCACCATGCCCGGCAGCTCTGGGGCCAACGTCCTGACTTTC. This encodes CATMPGSSGANVLTF.

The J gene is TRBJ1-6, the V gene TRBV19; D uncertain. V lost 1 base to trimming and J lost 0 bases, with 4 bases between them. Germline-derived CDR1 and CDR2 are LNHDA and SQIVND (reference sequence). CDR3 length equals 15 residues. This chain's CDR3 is CASSIGNSYNSPLHF. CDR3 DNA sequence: TGTGCCAGTAGTATAGGCAACTCCTATAATTCACCCCTCCACTTT. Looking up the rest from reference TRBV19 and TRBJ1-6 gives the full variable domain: DGGITQSPKYLFRKEGQNVTLSCEQNLNHDAMYWYRQDPGQGLRLIYYSQIVNDFQKGDIAEGYSVSREKKESFPLTVTSAQKNPTAFYLCASSIGNSYNSPLHFGNGTRLTVT.

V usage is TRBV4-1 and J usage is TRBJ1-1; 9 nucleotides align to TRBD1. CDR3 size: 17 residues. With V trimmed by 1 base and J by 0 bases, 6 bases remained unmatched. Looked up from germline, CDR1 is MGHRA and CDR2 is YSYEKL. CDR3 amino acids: CASSQAGQGLLNTEAFF. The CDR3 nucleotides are TGCGCCAGCAGCCAAGCGGGACAGGGCCTCTTGAACACTGAAGCTTTCTTT.

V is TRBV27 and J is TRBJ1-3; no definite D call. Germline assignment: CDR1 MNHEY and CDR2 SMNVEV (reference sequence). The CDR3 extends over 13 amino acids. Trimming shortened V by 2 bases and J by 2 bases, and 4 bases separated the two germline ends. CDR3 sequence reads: CASSLNAGNTIYF. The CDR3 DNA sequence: TGTGCCAGCAGTTTAAACGCTGGAAACACCATATATTTT.

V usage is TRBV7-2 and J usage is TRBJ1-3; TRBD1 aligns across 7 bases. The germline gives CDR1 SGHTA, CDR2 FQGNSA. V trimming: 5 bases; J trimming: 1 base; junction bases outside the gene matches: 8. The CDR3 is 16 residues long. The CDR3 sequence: CASSTPDRRSGNTIYF. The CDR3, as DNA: TGTGCCAGCAGCACCCCGGACAGGAGATCTGGAAACACCATATATTTT.

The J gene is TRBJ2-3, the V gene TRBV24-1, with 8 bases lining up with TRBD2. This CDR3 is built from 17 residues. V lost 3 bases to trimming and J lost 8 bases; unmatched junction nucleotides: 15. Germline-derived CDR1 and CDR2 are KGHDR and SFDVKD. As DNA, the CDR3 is TGTGCCACCAGTGATAGAGGGACTAGTCCAGGGTCGGGTACGCAGTATTTT. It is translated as CATSDRGTSPGSGTQYF.

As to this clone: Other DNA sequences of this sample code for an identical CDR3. In DNA, the CDR3 is TGTGCCAGCTCGCAGACAGGTGGGACTGAAGCTTTCTTT. It codes for CASSQTGGTEAFF. The genes are TRBV18 and TRBJ1-1; D possibly corresponds to TRBD1 (6 bases). The CDR3 is 13 amino acids. Trimming shortened V by 6 bases and J by 5 bases, and 13 bases separated the two germline ends. CDR1 and CDR2 from the germline V gene are KGHSH and LQKENI.

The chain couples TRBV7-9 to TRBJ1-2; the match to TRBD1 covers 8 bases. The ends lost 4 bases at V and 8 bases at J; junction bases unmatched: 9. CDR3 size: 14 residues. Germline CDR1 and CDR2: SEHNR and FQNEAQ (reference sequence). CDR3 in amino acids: CASSSYFPGGGYTF. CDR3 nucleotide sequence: TGTGCCAGCAGCTCCTACTTTCCAGGGGGCGGCTACACCTTC.

CDR3 sequence: CASAPSGTGMYQPQHF. The DNA of the CDR3 is TGTGCCAGCGCCCCGTCAGGGACAGGGATGTATCAGCCCCAGCATTTT. The V call is TRBV2, the J call TRBJ1-5, with TRBD1 matching 9 bases. Germline V gives CDR1 SNHLY, CDR2 FYNNEI. V shed 8 bases and J 5 bases; nucleotides not matched to a gene: 13. This CDR3 is built from 16 residues.

CDR3 sequence: CASSLALGSGNTIYF. The CDR3 DNA follows: TGTGCCAGCAGCTTAGCATTGGGGTCTGGAAACACCATATATTTT. The chain employs TRBV11-3 and TRBJ1-3; unclear D gene. From germline, CDR1 is SGHNT and CDR2 YENEEA. V was trimmed by 1 base and J by 1 base, leaving 8 bases between them. This CDR3 spans 15 amino acids.

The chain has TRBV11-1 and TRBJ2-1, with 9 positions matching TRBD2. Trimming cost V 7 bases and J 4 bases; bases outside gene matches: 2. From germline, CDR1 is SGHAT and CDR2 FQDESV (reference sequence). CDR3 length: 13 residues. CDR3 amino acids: CASKTSGYNEQFF. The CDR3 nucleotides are TGTGCCAGCAAGACTAGCGGATACAATGAGCAGTTCTTC.

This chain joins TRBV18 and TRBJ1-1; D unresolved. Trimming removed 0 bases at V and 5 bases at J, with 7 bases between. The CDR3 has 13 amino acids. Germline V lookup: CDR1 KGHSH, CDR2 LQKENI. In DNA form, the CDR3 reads TGTGCCAGCTCACCACCGGGTCGGACTGAAGCTTTCTTT. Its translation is CASSPPGRTEAFF.

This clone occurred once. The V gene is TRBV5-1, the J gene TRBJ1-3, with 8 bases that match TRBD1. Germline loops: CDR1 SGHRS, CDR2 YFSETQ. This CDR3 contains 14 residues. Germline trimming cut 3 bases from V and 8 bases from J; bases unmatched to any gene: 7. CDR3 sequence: CASSYGQGRDTIYF. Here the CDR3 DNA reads TGCGCCAGCAGCTACGGACAGGGAAGGGACACCATATATTTT. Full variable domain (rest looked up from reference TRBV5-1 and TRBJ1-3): KAGVTQTPRYLIKTRGQQVTLSCSPISGHRSVSWYQQTPGQGLQFLFEYFSETQRNKGNFPGRFSGRQFSNSRSEMNVSTLELGDSALYLCASSYGQGRDTIYFGEGSWLTVV.

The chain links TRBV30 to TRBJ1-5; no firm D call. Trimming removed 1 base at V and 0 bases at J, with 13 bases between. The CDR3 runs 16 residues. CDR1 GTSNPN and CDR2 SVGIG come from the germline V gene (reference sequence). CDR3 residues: CAWSDPKSISNQPQHF. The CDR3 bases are TGTGCCTGGAGTGACCCCAAAAGTATTAGCAATCAGCCCCAGCATTTT.

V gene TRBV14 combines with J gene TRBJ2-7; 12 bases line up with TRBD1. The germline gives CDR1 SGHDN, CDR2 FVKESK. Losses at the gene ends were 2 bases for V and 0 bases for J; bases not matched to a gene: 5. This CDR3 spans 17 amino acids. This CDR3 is CASSQHPGQGASYEQYF. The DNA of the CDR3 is TGTGCCAGCAGCCAACATCCGGGACAGGGGGCCTCCTACGAGCAGTACTTC.

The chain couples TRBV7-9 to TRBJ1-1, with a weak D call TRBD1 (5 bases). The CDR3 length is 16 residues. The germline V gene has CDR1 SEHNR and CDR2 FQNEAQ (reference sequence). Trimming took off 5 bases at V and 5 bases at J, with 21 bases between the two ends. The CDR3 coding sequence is TGTGCCAGCAGCCCTCCACGGTCGGGGGGGGGTACTGAAGCTTTCTTT. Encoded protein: CASSPPRSGGGTEAFF.

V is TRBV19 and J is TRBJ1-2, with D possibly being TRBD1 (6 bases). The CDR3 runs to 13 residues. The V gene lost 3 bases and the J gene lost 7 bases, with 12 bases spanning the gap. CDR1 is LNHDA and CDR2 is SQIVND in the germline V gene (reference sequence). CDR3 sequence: CASSMPQGGGYTF. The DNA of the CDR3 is TGTGCCAGTAGTATGCCACAGGGTGGTGGCTACACCTTC.

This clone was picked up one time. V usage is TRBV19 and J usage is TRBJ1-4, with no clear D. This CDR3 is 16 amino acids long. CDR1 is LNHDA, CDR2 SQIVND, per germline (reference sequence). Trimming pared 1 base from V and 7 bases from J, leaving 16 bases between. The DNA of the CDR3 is TGTGCCAGTAGTATAGCTCACCTCGGCCTTGGTGAAAAACTGTTTTTT. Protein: CASSIAHLGLGEKLFF.